This TCR beta chain is from a study of blood T cell repertoires in COVID-19. Study details: Sites in the United States, Italy and Spain provided acute and convalescent COVID-19 samples. The analysed material was cDNA or gDNA that came from T cells, B-cell-depleted T cells, or PBMCs.

The V gene lost 1 base and the J gene lost 10 bases, with 19 bases spanning the gap. This CDR3 has 14 residues. Per germline, CDR1 SQVTM and CDR2 ANQGSEA. Authors' processing steps: Nucleated cell number was recorded as an estimate derived from reference gene primer amplification. The repertoire was sequenced with immunoSEQ multiplex PCR; TCRdb's copy has only in-frame clones and lacks some. Clonal size and the V and J genes are those of that table, whereas D and trimming came from the DNA. The table has 100,000 or so clones, approximately 84% seen once. The sample taken for sequencing was peripheral blood. The chain recombines TRBV29-1 with TRBJ1-1, with a tentative D call TRBD1 (5 bases). This sequence was found in a human donor in a cohort sampled during active COVID-19. The CDR3 DNA sequence: TGCAGCGTTGAAGGAGAGAGCGAGAGGAGGGGAGCTTTCTTT. Residues: CSVEGESERRGAFF.